The source of this T cell receptor beta chain is a study of a mutant IDH1 vaccine in newly diagnosed glioma. CDR1 and CDR2 (germline): SGDLS, YYNGEE. Trimming removed 2 bases from V and 3 bases from J; junction bases left unmatched: 5. This CDR3 contains 15 residues. This clone was recorded only once. Its antigen is unidentified. Profiled with immunoSEQ multiplex PCR; TCRdb holds only in-frame clones, not every one. The sample has about 96,000 clones, about four fifths seen once. Study-level results: Pseudoprogression apparently lacked any relation to changes in top peripheral T cell clonotypes.

Noted time point: baseline, week 1 (first vaccination visit). Treatment in this sample: pre-vaccination baseline after standard-of-care therapy. Diagnosis in the donors showed new WHO grade 3 or 4 astrocytomas that were IDH1-mutant and ATRX-lost. The sequencing used PBMCs, collected from a glioma patient treated with radiotherapy, temozolomide or both. The clonotype comes from a man in his forties with glioma. The chain carries TRBV9 and TRBJ1-5, with 7 bases lining up with TRBD1. Here the CDR3 reads CASSVQGDLNQPQHF. The CDR3, as DNA: TGTGCCAGCAGCGTCCAGGGGGATCTCAATCAGCCCCAGCATTTT. Looking up the rest from reference TRBV9 and TRBJ1-5 gives the full variable domain: DSGVTQTPKHLITATGQRVTLRCSPRSGDLSVYWYQQSLDQGLQFLIQYYNGEERAKGNILERFSAQQFPDLHSELNLSSLELGDSALYFCASSVQGDLNQPQHFGDGTRLSIL.